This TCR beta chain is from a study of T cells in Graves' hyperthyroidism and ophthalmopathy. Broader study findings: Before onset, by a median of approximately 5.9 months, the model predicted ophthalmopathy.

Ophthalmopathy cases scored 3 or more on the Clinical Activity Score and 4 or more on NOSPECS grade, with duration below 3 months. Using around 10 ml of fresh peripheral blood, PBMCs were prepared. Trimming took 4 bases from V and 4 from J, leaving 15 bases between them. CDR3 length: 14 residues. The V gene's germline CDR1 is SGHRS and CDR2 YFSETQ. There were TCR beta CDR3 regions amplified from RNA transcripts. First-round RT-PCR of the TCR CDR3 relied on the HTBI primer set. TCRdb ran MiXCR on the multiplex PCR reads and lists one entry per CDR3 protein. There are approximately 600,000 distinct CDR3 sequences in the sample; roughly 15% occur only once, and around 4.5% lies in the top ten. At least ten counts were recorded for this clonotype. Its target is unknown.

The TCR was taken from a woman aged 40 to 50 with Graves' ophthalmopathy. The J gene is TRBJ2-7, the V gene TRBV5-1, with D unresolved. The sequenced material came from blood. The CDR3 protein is CASSVGSVSYEQYF. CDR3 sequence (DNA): TGCGCCAGCAGCGTGGGATCCGTCTCATACGAGCAGTACTTC.